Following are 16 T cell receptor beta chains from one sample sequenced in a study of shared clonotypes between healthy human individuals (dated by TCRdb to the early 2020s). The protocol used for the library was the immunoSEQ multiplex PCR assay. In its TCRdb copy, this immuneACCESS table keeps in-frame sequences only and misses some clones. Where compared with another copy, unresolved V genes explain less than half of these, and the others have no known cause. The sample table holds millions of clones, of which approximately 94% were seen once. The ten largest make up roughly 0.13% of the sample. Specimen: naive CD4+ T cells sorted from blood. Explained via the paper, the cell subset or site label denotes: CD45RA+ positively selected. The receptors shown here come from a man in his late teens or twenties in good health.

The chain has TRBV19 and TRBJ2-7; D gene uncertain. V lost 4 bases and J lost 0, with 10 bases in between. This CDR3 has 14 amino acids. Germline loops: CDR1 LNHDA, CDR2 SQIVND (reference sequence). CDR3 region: CASSTQLASYEQYF. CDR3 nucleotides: TGTGCCAGTAGTACCCAGTTGGCCTCCTACGAGCAGTACTTC.

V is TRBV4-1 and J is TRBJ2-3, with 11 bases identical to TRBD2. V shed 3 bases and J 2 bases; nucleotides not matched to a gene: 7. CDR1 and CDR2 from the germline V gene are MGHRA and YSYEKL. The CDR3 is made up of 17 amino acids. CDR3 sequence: CASSQSSGGTSTDTQYF. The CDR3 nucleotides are TGCGCCAGCAGCCAGTCTAGCGGGGGGACTTCCACAGATACGCAGTATTTT.

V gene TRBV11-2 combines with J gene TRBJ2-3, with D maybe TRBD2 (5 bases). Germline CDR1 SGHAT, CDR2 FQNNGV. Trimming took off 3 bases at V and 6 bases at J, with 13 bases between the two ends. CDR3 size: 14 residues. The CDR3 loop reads CASSFTEGGDTQYF. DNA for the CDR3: TGTGCCAGCAGCTTCACCGAGGGTGGGGATACGCAGTATTTT.

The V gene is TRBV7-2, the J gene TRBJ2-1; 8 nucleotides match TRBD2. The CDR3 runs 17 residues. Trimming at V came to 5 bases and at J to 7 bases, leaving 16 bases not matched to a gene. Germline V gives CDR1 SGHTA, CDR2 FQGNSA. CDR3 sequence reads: CASSRGTSSPARNEQFF. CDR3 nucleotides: TGTGCCAGCAGCCGGGGGACTAGTAGTCCGGCGAGGAATGAGCAGTTCTTC.

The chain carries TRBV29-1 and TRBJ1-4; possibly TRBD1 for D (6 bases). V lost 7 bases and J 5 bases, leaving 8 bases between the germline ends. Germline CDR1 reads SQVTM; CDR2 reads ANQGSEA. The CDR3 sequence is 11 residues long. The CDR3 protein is CSATGNEKLFF. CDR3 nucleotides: TGCAGCGCAACAGGGAATGAAAAACTGTTTTTT.

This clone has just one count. The CDR3 reads CASSFASAPGEQYF. In nucleotides, the CDR3 is TGTGCCAGCAGCTTTGCTAGCGCGCCGGGCGAGCAGTACTTC. The V call is TRBV7-2, the J call TRBJ2-7, with a possible D match to TRBD2 (6 bases). Trimming removed 3 bases from V and 6 bases from J, with 15 bases in between. CDR3 length: 14 residues. Germline assignment: CDR1 SGHTA and CDR2 FQGNSA.

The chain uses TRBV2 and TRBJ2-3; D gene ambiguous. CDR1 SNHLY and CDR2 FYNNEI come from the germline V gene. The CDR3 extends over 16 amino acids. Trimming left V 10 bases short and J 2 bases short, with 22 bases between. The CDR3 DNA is TGTGCCACCGTCCCGTGGACCCGGGTACTCACAGATACGCAGTATTTT. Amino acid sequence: CATVPWTRVLTDTQYF.

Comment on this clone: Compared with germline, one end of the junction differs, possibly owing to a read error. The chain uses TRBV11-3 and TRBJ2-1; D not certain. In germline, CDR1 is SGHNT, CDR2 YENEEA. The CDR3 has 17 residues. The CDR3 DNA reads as TGTGCCAACAGCTTAGGTAGGGCACAATTCTCCTACAATGAGCAGTTCTTC. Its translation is CANSLGRAQFSYNEQFF.

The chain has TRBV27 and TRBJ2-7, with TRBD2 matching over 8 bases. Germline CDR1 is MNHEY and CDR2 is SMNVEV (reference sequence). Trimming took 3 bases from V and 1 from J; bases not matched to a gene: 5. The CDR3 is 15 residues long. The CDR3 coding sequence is TGTGCCAGCAGTTTCCGGGCTAGCGGGTCCTACGAGCAGTACTTC. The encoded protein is CASSFRASGSYEQYF.

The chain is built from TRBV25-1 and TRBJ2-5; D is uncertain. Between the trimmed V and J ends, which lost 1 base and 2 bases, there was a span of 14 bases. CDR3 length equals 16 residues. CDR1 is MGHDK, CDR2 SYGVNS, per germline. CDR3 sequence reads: CASSEFAGNIQETQYF. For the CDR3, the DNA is TGTGCCAGCAGTGAATTCGCAGGCAACATTCAAGAGACCCAGTACTTC.

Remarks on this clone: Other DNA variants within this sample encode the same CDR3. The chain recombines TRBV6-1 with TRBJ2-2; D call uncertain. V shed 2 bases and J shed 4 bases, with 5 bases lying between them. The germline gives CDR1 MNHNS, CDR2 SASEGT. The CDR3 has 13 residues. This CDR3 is CASSESGTGELFF. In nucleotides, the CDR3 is TGTGCCAGCAGTGAAAGTGGCACCGGGGAGCTGTTTTTT.

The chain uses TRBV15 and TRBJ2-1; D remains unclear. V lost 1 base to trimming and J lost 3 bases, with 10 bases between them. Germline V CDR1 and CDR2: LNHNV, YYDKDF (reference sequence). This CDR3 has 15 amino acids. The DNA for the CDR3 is TGTGCCACCAGCAGAGTACTTGGAAGCTACAATGAGCAGTTCTTC. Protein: CATSRVLGSYNEQFF.

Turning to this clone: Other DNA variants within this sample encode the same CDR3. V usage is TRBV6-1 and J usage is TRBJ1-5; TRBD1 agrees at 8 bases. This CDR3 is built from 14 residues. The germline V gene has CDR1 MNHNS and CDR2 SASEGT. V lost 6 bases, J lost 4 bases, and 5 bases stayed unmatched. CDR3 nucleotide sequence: TGTGCCAGCAGCGACAGGGGATCGAATCAGCCCCAGCATTTT. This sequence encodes CASSDRGSNQPQHF.

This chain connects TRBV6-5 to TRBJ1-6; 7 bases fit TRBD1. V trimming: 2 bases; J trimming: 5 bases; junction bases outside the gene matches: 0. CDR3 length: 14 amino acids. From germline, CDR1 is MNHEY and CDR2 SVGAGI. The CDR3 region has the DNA TGTGCCAGCAGTTACGACAGGGATAATTCACCCCTCCACTTT. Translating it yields CASSYDRDNSPLHF.

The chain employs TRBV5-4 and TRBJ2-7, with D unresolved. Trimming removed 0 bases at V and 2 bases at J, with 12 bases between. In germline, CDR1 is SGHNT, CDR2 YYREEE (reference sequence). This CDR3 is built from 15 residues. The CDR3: CASSLAGAGPYEQYF. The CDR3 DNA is TGTGCCAGCAGCTTGGCGGGCGCCGGGCCCTACGAGCAGTACTTC.

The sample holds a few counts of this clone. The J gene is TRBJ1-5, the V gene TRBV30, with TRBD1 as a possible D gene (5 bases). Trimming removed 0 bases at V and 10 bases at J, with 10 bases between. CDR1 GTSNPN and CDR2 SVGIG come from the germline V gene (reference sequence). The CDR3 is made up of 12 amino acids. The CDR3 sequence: CAWSVQAGPQHF. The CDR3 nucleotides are TGTGCCTGGAGTGTACAGGCCGGACCCCAGCATTTT.